This T cell receptor beta chain was sequenced for a study of T-cell reconstitution after alpha-beta-depleted transplantation in children. This clonotype came up many times. Unique molecular identifiers were incorporated during preparation of the TCRbeta library. MiXCR, run by TCRdb on the PCR reads, gives a single entry per CDR3 protein. Of about 460,000 distinct CDR3 sequences listed, 10% to 13% are singletons. The CDR3 runs to 16 residues. Germline trimming cut 1 base from V and 1 base from J; bases unmatched to any gene: 6. Germline CDR1 is DFQATT and CDR2 is SNEGSKA (reference sequence). The receptor comes from a child aged 2 to 10 with inherited bone marrow failure, due to receive a stem cell transplant. The specimen was PBMCs, collected before TCRalphabeta/CD19-depleted stem cell transplant. The rearrangement links TRBV20-1 to TRBJ2-5; 10 positions match TRBD2. DNA of the CDR3: TGCAGTGCTAGAGGCACCGGGACTAGCGTCCAAGAGACCCAGTACTTC. Amino acids: CSARGTGTSVQETQYF.